A selection of T cell receptor beta chains follows, all from one sample in a study of beta chain features in type 1 diabetes. Sequencing used immunoSEQ multiplex PCR; TCRdb keeps in-frame clones, though not all of them. The table lists some 48,000 clones, approximately 40% of them singletons. The sample consisted of stem cell memory CD4+ T cells from blood. The origin of the receptors is a man aged 25 to 40 with type 1 diabetes. Both conserved end residues are trimmed from each CDR3. A D gene is named only where the DNA matches it firmly. The size of a clone is reported for some rows only, either as once, few or many, or as a class for expanded clones.

TRBJ2-7 | NA | TRBV6-5 | NA | ASSYSRLYEQY
TRBJ2-1 | NA | TRBV7-9 | NA | ASSPYDRYEQF
TRBJ1-1 | NA | TRBV6-6 | NA | ASGPGNTEAF
TRBJ2-1 | few | TRBV4-1 | NA | ASSQNYRSYNEQF
TRBJ1-1 | NA | TRBV7-2 | TRBD1 | ASSWDRGTEAF
TRBJ2-7 | NA | TRBV19 | NA | ASSLISERAEQY
TRBJ2-3 | once | TRBV30 | NA | AWSLDSEWTDTQY
TRBJ2-1 | few | TRBV18 | TRBD1 | ASSPSQGALGNEQF
TRBJ1-2 | NA | TRBV28 | TRBD1 | ASSSGQIYGYT
TRBJ2-1 | NA | TRBV29-1 | TRBD1 | SVQGVAYNEQF